A selection of T cell receptor beta chains follows, all from one sample in a study of T-cell memory formation after mild COVID-19. TCRdb ran MiXCR on the 5' RACE reads and lists one entry per CDR3 protein. This table has about 270,000 distinct CDR3 sequences, about a sixth appearing once. Specimen: PBMCs or a T cell subset sorted from them (not recorded which). These receptor sequences come from a man aged 18 to 29 who had mild COVID-19 (a few samples of this study predate the infection). Cell type and time point are not known. CDR3s include the opening cysteine and the closing phenylalanine or tryptophan. A D gene is named only where the DNA matches it firmly. The listing skips clone size in some rows; elsewhere it reads once, few, many or a size class.

clone_size,d_call,v_call,j_call,cdr3_aa,cdr3_nt
NA,TRBD1,TRBV9,TRBJ2-1,CASSPRPGTGPNEQFF,TGTGCCAGCAGCCCCCGGCCCGGGACAGGGCCTAATGAGCAGTTCTTC
few,NA,TRBV5-1,TRBJ2-7,CASSLVGQPEDEQYF,TGCGCCAGCAGCTTGGTAGGCCAACCGGAGGACGAGCAGTACTTC
NA,TRBD2,TRBV7-2,TRBJ2-5,CASSPGAIGGAGETQYF,TGTGCCAGCAGTCCCGGCGCGATCGGGGGGGCCGGCGAGACCCAGTACTTC
NA,NA,TRBV3-2,TRBJ2-3,CASSQVRIARSRTDTQYF,TGTGCCAGCAGCCAAGTTAGAATAGCGCGATCCAGGACAGATACGCAGTATTTT
NA,NA,TRBV10-2,TRBJ1-2,CATTTVGGNGYGYTF,TGCGCCACCACAACTGTCGGGGGGAATGGCTATGGCTACACCTTC
NA,NA,TRBV7-2,TRBJ2-1,CASVGWARADEQFF,TGTGCCAGTGTCGGGTGGGCGAGGGCGGATGAGCAGTTCTTC
NA,NA,TRBV27,TRBJ2-5,CASSMEGTETQYF,TGTGCCAGCAGTATGGAGGGGACGGAGACCCAGTACTTC
few,TRBD2,TRBV4-1,TRBJ2-3,CASSQAGLAGGRADTQYF,TGCGCCAGCAGCCAAGCGGGACTAGCGGGGGGGCGCGCAGATACGCAGTATTTT
NA,NA,TRBV12-3/TRBV12-4,TRBJ2-1,CASSGGAGKSVQFF,TGTGCCAGCAGCGGCGGTGCAGGGAAGTCGGTTCAGTTCTTC
NA,TRBD1,TRBV2,TRBJ2-7,CASNYWTGGDEQYF,TGTGCCAGCAATTACTGGACAGGGGGCGACGAGCAGTACTTC
NA,NA,TRBV11-2,TRBJ2-2,CASSSPGDPVELFF,TGTGCCAGCAGCTCCCCCGGGGACCCCGTGGAGCTGTTTTTT
NA,TRBD1,TRBV4-3,TRBJ1-2,CASSQGPGGSASHGYTF,TGCGCCAGCAGCCAAGGTCCAGGGGGCTCGGCATCTCATGGCTACACCTTC
many,TRBD1,TRBV9,TRBJ2-5,CASSEGQASETQYF,TGTGCCAGCAGCGAGGGACAGGCGTCTGAGACCCAGTACTTC
few,NA,TRBV7-2,TRBJ2-3,CASSLELATDTQYF,TGTGCCAGCAGCTTAGAGCTAGCCACAGATACGCAGTATTTT
NA,NA,TRBV18,TRBJ1-5,CASSALAGGNQPQHF,TGTGCCAGCTCAGCTTTAGCGGGCGGCAATCAGCCCCAGCATTTT
NA,TRBD2,TRBV6-5,TRBJ2-2,CASSYSLAGSGELFF,TGTGCCAGCAGTTACTCACTAGCGGGGTCCGGGGAGCTGTTTTTT
few,NA,TRBV29-1,TRBJ2-1,CSVGGVLSYNEQFF,TGCAGCGTGGGCGGGGTGCTTTCCTACAATGAGCAGTTCTTC
NA,NA,TRBV27,TRBJ1-4,CASSLVGRIEKLFF,TGTGCCAGCAGTTTAGTCGGCAGAATAGAAAAACTGTTTTTT
NA,NA,TRBV5-6,TRBJ2-5,CASSLGQTETQYF,TGTGCCAGCAGCTTGGGACAGACAGAGACCCAGTACTTC
NA,NA,TRBV20-1,TRBJ1-5,CSALGAGNNQPQHF,TGCAGTGCCCTCGGCGCAGGGAACAATCAGCCCCAGCATTTT
few,TRBD2,TRBV11-2,TRBJ2-3,CASRHASGKDTQYF,TGTGCCAGCAGACATGCTAGCGGCAAAGATACGCAGTATTTT
NA,NA,TRBV20-1,TRBJ2-2,CSARSSQNTGELFF,TGCAGTGCTAGATCCTCCCAGAACACCGGGGAGCTGTTTTTT
NA,NA,TRBV6-6,TRBJ2-2,CASSPIMGLFHAGNTGELFF,TGTGCCAGCAGTCCCATTATGGGCCTATTCCACGCCGGGAACACCGGGGAGCTGTTTTTT
few,NA,TRBV7-9,TRBJ2-7,CASSPPGAGRYEQYF,TGTGCCAGCAGCCCACCGGGGGCCGGGCGTTACGAGCAGTACTTC
many,TRBD2,TRBV5-1,TRBJ2-2,CASSRTSGGARAGELFF,TGCGCCAGCAGCCGGACTAGCGGGGGGGCCCGAGCCGGGGAGCTGTTTTTT
few,NA,TRBV5-1,TRBJ1-1,CASSQGRSGGTEAFF,TGCGCCAGCAGCCAAGGACGGAGTGGGGGCACTGAAGCTTTCTTT
few,NA,TRBV7-9,TRBJ2-3,CASSSRTYTDTQYF,TGTGCCAGCAGCTCACGAACGTACACAGATACGCAGTATTTT
NA,NA,TRBV2,TRBJ2-1,CASGDKYNEQFF,TGTGCCAGCGGGGATAAGTACAATGAGCAGTTCTTC
few,NA,TRBV20-1,TRBJ2-3,CSARGGGGPTDTQYF,TGCAGTGCTAGAGGAGGAGGGGGACCCACAGATACGCAGTATTTT
few,TRBD2,TRBV20-1,TRBJ2-3,CSARLLAGTSDTQYF,TGCAGTGCTAGACTACTAGCGGGGACCTCAGATACGCAGTATTTT
NA,NA,TRBV4-2,TRBJ1-5,CASSQDRGSNQPQHF,TGTGCCAGCAGCCAAGATAGGGGTAGCAATCAGCCCCAGCATTTT